This T cell receptor (beta chain) was obtained from a study of blood T cell repertoires in COVID-19. Study background: Acute and convalescent COVID-19 specimens originated in the United States, Italy and Spain.

This clone came up once. Authors' methods: Reference gene primer amplification in the assay estimated nucleated cell counts. The table came from immunoSEQ multiplex PCR; TCRdb's copy has only in-frame clones and leaves some out. V and J calls plus clone size are reproduced from that table; the DNA served to infer D and trimming. The profile shows around 260,000 clones, roughly nine tenths of them singletons. This TCR came from a man in his late teens or twenties with active or convalescent COVID-19. Sequencing was carried out using peripheral blood.

CDR3 sequence: CASSPGSRPNTEAFF. The CDR3 DNA reads TGTGCCAGCAGCCCGGGGAGCAGACCGAACACTGAAGCTTTCTTT. The chain combines TRBV13 with TRBJ1-1; D is unclear. Germline-derived CDR1 and CDR2 are PRHDT and FYEKMQ (reference sequence). V was shortened by 5 bases and J by 1 base, with 14 bases between the two germline ends. CDR3 size: 15 residues.